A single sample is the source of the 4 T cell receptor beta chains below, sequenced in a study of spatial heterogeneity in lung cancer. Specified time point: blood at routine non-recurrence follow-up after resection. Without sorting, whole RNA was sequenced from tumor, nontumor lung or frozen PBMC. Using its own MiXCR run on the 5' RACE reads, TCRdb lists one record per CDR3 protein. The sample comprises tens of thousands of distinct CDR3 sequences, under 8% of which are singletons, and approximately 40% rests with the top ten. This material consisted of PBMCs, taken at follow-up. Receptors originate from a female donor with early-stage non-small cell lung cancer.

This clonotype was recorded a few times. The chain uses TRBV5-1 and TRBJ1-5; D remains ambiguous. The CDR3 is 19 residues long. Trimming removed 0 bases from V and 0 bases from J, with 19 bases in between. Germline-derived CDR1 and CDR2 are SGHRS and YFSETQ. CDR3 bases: TGCGCCAGCAGCTTGGGACCCTCTACAGACACCCTTAGCAATCAGCCCCAGCATTTT. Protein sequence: CASSLGPSTDTLSNQPQHF.

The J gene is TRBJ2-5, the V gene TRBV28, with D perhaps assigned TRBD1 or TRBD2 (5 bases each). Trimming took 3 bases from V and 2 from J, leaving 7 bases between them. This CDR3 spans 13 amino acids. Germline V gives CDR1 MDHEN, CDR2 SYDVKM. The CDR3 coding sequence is TGTGCCAGCAGTTTCTGGGGGCAAGAGACCCAGTACTTC. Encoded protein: CASSFWGQETQYF.

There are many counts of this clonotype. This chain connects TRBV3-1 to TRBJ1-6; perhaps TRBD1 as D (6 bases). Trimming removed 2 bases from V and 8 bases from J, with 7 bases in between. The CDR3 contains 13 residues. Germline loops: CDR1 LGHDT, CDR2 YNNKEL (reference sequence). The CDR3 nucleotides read TGTGCCAGCAGCCAATCAGGGGATTCACCCCTCCACTTT. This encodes CASSQSGDSPLHF. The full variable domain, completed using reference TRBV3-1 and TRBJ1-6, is DTAVSQTPKYLVTQMGNDKSIKCEQNLGHDTMYWYKQDSKKFLKIMFSYNNKELIINETVPNRFSPKSPDKAHLNLHINSLELGDSAVYFCASSQSGDSPLHFGNGTRLTVT.

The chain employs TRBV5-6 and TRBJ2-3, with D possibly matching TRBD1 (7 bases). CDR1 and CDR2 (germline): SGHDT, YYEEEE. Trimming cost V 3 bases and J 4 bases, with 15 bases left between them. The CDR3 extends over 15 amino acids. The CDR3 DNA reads TGTGCCAGCAGCTACGGCGGAGGGGGCGCAGATACGCAGTATTTT. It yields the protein CASSYGGGGADTQYF. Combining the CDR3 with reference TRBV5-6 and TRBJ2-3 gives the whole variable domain DAGVTQSPTHLIKTRGQQVTLRCSPKSGHDTVSWYQQALGQGPQFIFQYYEEEERQRGNFPDRFSGHQFPNYSSELNVNALLLGDSALYLCASSYGGGGADTQYFGPGTRLTVL.